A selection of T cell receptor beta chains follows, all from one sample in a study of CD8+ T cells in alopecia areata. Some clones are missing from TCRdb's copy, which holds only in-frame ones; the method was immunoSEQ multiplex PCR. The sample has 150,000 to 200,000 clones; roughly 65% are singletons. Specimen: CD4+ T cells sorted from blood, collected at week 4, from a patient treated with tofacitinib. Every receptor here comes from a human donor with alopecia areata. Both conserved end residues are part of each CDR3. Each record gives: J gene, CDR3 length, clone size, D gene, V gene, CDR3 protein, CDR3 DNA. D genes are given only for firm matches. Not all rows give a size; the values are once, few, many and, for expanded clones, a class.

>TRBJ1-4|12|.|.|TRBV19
CPRGVTNEKLFF
TGTCCCCGGGGGGTCACTAATGAAAAACTGTTTTTT
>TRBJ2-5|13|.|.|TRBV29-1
CSVGGGFGETQYF
TGCAGCGTTGGAGGGGGATTCGGCGAGACCCAGTACTTC
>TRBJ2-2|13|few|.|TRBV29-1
CSGWTANTGELFF
TGCAGCGGTTGGACCGCGAACACCGGGGAGCTGTTTTTT
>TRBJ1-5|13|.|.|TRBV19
CASSIDQDQPQHF
TGTGCCAGTAGTATAGATCAGGATCAGCCCCAGCATTTT
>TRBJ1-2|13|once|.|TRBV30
CASPSGTTHGYTF
TGTGCCTCACCTTCCGGGACAACTCATGGCTACACCTTC
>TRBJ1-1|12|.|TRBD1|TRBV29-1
CSGGQGGTEAFF
TGCAGCGGTGGACAGGGGGGAACTGAAGCTTTCTTT
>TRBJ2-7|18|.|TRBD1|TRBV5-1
CASSLWSAGQGRTYEQYF
TGCGCCAGCAGCTTGTGGAGTGCGGGACAGGGGAGAACCTACGAGCAGTACTTC
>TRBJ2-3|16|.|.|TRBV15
CATSRAGRGRTDTQYF
TGTGCCACCAGCAGAGCGGGACGGGGTAGGACAGATACGCAGTATTTT
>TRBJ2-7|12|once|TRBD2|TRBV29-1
CSVELAGTLQYF
TGCAGCGTTGAACTAGCGGGGACCCTTCAGTACTTC
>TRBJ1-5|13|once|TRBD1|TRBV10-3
CAISGQGSQPQHF
TGTGCCATCAGTGGACAGGGTTCTCAGCCCCAGCATTTT
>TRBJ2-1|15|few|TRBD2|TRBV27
CASSLKLAGSDEQFF
TGTGCCAGCAGTTTAAAACTAGCGGGGAGCGATGAGCAGTTCTTC
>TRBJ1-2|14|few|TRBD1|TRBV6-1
CASRPPGGGVGYTF
TGTGCCAGCAGGCCCCCAGGGGGAGGTGTTGGCTACACCTTC
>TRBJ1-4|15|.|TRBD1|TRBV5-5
CASSLGDRENEKLFF
TGTGCCAGCAGCTTGGGAGACAGGGAGAATGAAAAACTGTTTTTT
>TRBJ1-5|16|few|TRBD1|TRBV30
CAWSPLGQGGNQPQHF
TGTGCCTGGAGCCCCCTCGGACAGGGCGGCAATCAGCCCCAGCATTTT
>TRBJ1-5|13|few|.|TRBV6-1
CAGHRDHDQPQHF
TGTGCCGGCCACAGGGATCATGATCAGCCCCAGCATTTT
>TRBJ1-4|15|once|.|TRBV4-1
CASSQSRAGNEKLFF
TGCGCCAGCAGCCAATCTCGGGCAGGGAATGAAAAACTGTTTTTT
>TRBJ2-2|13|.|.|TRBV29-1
CSVGQANTGELFF
TGCAGCGTTGGACAGGCGAACACCGGGGAGCTGTTTTTT
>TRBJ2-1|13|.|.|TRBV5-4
CASSLRGGDEQFF
TGTGCCAGCAGCTTACGTGGGGGCGATGAGCAGTTCTTC
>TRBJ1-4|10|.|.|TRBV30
CAWRREKLFF
TGTGCCTGGAGGAGGGAAAAACTGTTTTTT
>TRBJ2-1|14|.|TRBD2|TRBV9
CASSVDGGYNEQFF
TGTGCCAGCAGCGTAGACGGGGGGTACAATGAGCAGTTCTTC
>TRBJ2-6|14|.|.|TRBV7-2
CASSRGSGANVLTF
TGTGCCAGCAGCCGAGGCTCTGGGGCCAACGTCCTGACTTTC
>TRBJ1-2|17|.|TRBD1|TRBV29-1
CSVEPTLNRDRASGYTF
TGCAGCGTTGAACCCACCCTCAACCGGGACAGGGCGTCGGGCTACACCTTC
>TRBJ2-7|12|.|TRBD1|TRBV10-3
CAISVGTGEQYF
TGTGCCATCAGTGTAGGGACAGGCGAGCAGTACTTC
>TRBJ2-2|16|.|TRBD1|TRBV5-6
CASSTLTGINTGELFF
TGTGCCAGCAGCACCTTGACAGGGATTAACACCGGGGAGCTGTTTTTT
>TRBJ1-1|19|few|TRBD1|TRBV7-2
CASSSPSRPGGSRNTEAFF
TGTGCCAGCAGCTCGCCCTCGCGGCCAGGGGGCTCGAGGAACACTGAAGCTTTCTTT
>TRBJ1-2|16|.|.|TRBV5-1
CASSLNAAVTNYGYTF
TGCGCCAGCAGCTTGAATGCGGCAGTTACTAACTATGGCTACACCTTC
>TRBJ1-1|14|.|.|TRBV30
CAWSVGPLRAEAFF
TGTGCCTGGAGTGTGGGACCGCTTCGCGCTGAAGCTTTCTTT
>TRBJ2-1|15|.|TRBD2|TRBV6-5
CASSETGGLYNEQFF
TGTGCCAGCAGCGAGACGGGGGGTCTGTACAATGAGCAGTTCTTC
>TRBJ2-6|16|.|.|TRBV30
CASTNALVSGANVLTF
TGTGCCTCTACGAACGCGTTGGTCTCTGGGGCCAACGTCCTGACTTTC
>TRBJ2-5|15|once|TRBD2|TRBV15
CATSRTSGIRETQYF
TGTGCCACCAGCAGGACTAGCGGGATACGGGAGACCCAGTACTTC
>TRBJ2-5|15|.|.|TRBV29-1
CSAGAQGSSQETQYF
TGCAGCGCCGGAGCGCAGGGGAGCTCTCAAGAGACCCAGTACTTC
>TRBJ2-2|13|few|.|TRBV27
CASSLLNTGELFF
TGTGCCAGCAGTTTACTGAACACCGGGGAGCTGTTTTTT
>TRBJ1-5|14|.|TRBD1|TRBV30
CAWAQGGGNQPQHF
TGTGCCTGGGCCCAGGGGGGTGGTAATCAGCCCCAGCATTTT
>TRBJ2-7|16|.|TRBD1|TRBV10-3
CAISDPKGQRSYEQYF
TGTGCCATCAGTGATCCAAAGGGACAGCGCTCCTACGAGCAGTACTTC
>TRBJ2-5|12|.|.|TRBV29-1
CSVGRGTETQYF
TGCAGCGTTGGTCGAGGTACAGAGACCCAGTACTTC
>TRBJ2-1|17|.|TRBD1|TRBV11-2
CASSLRTGGIGDNEQFF
TGTGCCAGCAGTTTACGTACAGGGGGAATAGGGGACAATGAGCAGTTCTTC
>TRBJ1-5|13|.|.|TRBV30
CAWSRQAGEPQHF
TGTGCCTGGAGCAGACAGGCCGGAGAGCCCCAGCATTTT
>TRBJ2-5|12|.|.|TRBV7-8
CASSFLEATQYF
TGTGCCAGCAGCTTCCTAGAGGCGACCCAGTACTTC
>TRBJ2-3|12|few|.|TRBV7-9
CASSLTRDTQYF
TGTGCCAGCAGCCTCACGAGGGATACGCAGTATTTT
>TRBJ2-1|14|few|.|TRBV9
CASSVGGNYNEQFF
TGTGCCAGCAGCGTAGGGGGGAACTACAATGAGCAGTTCTTC
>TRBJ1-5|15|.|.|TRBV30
CAWSVAGASTQPQHF
TGTGCCTGGAGTGTAGCGGGGGCAAGCACCCAGCCCCAGCATTTT
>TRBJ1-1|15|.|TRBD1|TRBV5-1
CASSAGTGIDAEAFF
TGCGCCAGCAGCGCCGGGACAGGGATAGACGCTGAAGCTTTCTTT
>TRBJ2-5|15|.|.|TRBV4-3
CASSQDVGVRETQYF
TGCGCCAGCAGCCAAGATGTGGGGGTTCGAGAGACCCAGTACTTC
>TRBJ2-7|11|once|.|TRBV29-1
CSVGRTNEQYF
TGCAGCGTAGGGAGAACCAACGAGCAGTACTTC
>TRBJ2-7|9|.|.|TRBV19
CASFYEQYF
TGTGCCAGTTTCTACGAGCAGTACTTC
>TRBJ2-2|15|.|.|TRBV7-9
CASSSRLGRGGELFF
TGTGCCAGCAGCTCCCGACTTGGACGTGGCGGGGAGCTGTTTTTT
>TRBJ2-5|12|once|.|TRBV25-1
CASRRGKETQYF
TGTGCCAGCAGGCGGGGTAAAGAGACCCAGTACTTC
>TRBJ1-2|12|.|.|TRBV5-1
CASSPSGGGYTF
TGCGCCAGCAGCCCCTCGGGGGGAGGCTACACCTTC
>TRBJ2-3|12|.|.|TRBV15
CATSGGTDTQYF
TGTGCCACCTCCGGAGGCACAGATACGCAGTATTTT
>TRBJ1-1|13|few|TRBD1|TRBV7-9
CASSFYRGTEAFF
TGTGCCAGCAGCTTTTACAGGGGCACTGAAGCTTTCTTT
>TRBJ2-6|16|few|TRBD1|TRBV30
CAFTGTGYPGANVLTF
TGTGCCTTTACCGGGACAGGGTATCCTGGGGCCAACGTCCTGACTTTC
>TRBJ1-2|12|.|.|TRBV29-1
CSVEVSNYGYTF
TGCAGCGTTGAGGTTTCCAACTATGGCTACACCTTC
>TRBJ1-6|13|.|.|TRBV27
CASARFWDSPLHF
TGTGCCAGCGCGAGGTTCTGGGATTCACCCCTCCACTTT
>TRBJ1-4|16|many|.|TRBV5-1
CASSLGGHATNEKLFF
TGCGCCAGCAGCTTGGGCGGCCATGCAACTAATGAAAAACTGTTTTTT
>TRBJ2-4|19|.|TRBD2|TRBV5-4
CASSSGRGGLDLAKNIQYF
TGTGCCAGCAGCTCCGGTCGCGGGGGGCTGGATTTAGCCAAAAACATTCAGTACTTC
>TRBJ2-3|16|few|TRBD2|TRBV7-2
CASSPLAGGTTDTQYF
TGTGCCAGCAGCCCCCTAGCGGGGGGAACCACAGATACGCAGTATTTT